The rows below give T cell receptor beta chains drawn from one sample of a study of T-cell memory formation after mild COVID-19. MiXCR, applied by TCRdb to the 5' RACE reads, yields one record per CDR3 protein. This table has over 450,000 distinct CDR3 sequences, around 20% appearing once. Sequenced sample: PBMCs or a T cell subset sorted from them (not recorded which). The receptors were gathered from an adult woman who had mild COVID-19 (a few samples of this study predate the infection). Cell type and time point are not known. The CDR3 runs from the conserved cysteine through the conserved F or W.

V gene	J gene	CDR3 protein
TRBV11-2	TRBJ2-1	CASSIDRGPGEQFF
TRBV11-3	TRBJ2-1	CASSGTGRNEQFF
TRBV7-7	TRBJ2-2	CASSLSQAGANTGELFF
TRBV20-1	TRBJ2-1	CSARRGPWEQFF
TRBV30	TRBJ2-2	CAWILGQANTGELFF
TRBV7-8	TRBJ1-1	CASSLPSGQGAAEAFF
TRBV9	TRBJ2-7	CASSPSGTSISEQYF
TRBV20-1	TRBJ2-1	CSARDFSGDYNEQFF
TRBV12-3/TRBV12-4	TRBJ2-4	CASSLPGLAGDIQYF
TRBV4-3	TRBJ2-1	CASSQDVGRPGSYNEQFF
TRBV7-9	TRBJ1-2	CASRESGTDYGYTF
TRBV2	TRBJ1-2	CASTIGQGLTGYTF
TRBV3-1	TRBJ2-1	CASSQDSSATLF
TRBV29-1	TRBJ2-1	CSTTSNTNEQFF
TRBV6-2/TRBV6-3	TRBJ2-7	CASSYPGLAGSGNEQYF
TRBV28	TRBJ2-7	CASSLLAGVGEQYF
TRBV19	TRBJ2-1	CASSKGAGVGNEQFF
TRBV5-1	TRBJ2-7	CASSFGTVGVYEQYF
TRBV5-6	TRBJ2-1	CASSSESYRLYNEQFF
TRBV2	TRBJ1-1	CASNPEMNTEAFF
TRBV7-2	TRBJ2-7	CASSLSFSRSYEQYF
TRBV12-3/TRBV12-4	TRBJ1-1	CAIKGANMNTEAFF
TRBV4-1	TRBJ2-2	CASSQDPTGLNTGELFF
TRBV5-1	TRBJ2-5	CASSHRGPRETQYF
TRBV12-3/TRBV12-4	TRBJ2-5	CASTKGQGALETQYF
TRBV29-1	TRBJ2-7	CSVELDYEQYF
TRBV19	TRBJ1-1	CASRQGALTEAFF
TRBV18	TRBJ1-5	CASSPPEGAWQPQHF
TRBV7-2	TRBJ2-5	CASSSPRLAGGPVPETQYF
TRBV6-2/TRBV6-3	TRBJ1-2	CASSHSNLVRGKDYGYTF
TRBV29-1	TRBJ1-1	CSVGGFGTEAFF
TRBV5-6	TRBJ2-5	CASSRRSLGGETQYF
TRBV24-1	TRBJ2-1	CATSDPGQGSSYNEQFF
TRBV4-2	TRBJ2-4	CASSPPQGALGNIQYF
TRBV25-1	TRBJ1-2	CASSVPGRGYTF
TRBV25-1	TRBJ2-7	CASSRALFSYEQYF
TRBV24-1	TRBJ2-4	CATSDFSAGNIQYF
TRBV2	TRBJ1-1	CASNAAVDRGLENTEAFF
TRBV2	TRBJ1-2	CASSEKGTARGYGYTF
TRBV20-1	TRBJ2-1	CSARTASSYNEQFF
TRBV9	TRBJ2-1	CASSQGMGSTNEQFF
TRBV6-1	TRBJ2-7	CASSEDRRIFYEQYF
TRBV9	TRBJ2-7	CASSVEGRGSYEQYF
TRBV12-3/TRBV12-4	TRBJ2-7	CASSLEGRSSYEQYF
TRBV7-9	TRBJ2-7	CASSSPLGSHSYEQYF
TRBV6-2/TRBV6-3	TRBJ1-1	CASSPGPWDTEAFF
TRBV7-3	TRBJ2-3	CASSYGGGFTDTQYF
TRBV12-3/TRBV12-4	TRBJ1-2	CASSSSPGQGPYGYTF
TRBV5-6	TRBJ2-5	CASSLALALGQETQYF
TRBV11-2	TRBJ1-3	CASSLFIDEASGNTIYF
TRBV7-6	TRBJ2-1	CASSSSLGSYNEQFF
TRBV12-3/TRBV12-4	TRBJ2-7	CASSAGVAWGEQYF
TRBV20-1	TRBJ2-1	CSASAWASGGQEQFF
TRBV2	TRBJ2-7	CASRTGTGFSEQYF
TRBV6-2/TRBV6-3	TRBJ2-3	CASSYSFWARGQTDTQYF